Here is one T cell receptor (beta chain) with its context. Its antigen is unidentified. The sample comes from a study of somatic mutations in cytotoxic T cells in rheumatoid arthritis. Whole-study findings and limits: A single CD8+ clone exceeded 20% of CD8+ cells in about an eighth of the 65 patients.

V lost 3 bases and J 5 bases, leaving 7 bases between the germline ends. The CDR3 has 12 amino acids. CDR1 is SGHDN, CDR2 FVKESK, per germline. TCRdb's table, derived via immunoSEQ multiplex PCR, lists solely in-frame clones and lacks some. Of some 14,000 clones in the sample, about 89% were seen once. What was sequenced was CD4+ T cells sorted from blood. The sequence was collected from a man aged 70-80 years with rheumatoid arthritis. The genes are TRBV14 and TRBJ1-2; possibly TRBD1 for D (6 bases). DNA for the CDR3: TGTGCCAGCAGCCAGGACAGATATGGCTACACCTTC. Translating gives CASSQDRYGYTF. Together with reference TRBV14 and TRBJ1-2, the CDR3 gives the full variable domain: EAGVTQFPSHSVIEKGQTVTLRCDPISGHDNLYWYRRVMGKEIKFLLHFVKESKQDESGMPNNRFLAERTGGTYSTLKVQPAELEDSGVYFCASSQDRYGYTFGSGTRLTVV.